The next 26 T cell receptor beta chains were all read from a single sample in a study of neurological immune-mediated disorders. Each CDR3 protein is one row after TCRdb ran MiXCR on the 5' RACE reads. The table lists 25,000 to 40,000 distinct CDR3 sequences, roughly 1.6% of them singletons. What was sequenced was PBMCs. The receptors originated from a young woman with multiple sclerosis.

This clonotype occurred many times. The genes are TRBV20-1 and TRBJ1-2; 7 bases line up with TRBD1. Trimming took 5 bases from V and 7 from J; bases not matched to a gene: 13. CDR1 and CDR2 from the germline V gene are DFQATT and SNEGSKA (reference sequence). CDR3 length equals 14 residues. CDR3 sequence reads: CSAPNPGGYGGYTF. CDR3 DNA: TGCAGTGCTCCCAATCCAGGGGGATATGGTGGCTACACCTTC.

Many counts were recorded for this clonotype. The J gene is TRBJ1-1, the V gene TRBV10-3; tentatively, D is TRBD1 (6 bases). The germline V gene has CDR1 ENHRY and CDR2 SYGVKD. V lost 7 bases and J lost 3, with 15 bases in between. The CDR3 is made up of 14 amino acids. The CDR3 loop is CAIKAGDLDTEAFF. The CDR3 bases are TGTGCCATCAAAGCAGGGGATTTGGACACTGAAGCTTTCTTT.

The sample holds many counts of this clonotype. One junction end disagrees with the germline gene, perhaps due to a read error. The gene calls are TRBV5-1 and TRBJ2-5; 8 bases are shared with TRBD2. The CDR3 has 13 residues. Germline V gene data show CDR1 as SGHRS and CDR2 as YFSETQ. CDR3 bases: TGCGCCAGCAGATTGGGACTAGTTGAGACCCAGTACTTC. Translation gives CASRLGLVETQYF.

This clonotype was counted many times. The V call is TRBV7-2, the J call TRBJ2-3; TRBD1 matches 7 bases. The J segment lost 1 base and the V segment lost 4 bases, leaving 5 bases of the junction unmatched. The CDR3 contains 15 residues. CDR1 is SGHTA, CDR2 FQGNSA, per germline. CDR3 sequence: CASSSRQGGTDTQYF. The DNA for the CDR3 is TGTGCCAGCAGCTCCCGACAGGGCGGCACAGATACGCAGTATTTT.

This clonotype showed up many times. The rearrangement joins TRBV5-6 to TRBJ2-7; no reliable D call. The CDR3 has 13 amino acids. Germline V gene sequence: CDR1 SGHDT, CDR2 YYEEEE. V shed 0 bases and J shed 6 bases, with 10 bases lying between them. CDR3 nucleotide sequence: TGTGCCAGCAGCTTGGCTATCCTGGGCGAGCAGTACTTC. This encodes CASSLAILGEQYF.

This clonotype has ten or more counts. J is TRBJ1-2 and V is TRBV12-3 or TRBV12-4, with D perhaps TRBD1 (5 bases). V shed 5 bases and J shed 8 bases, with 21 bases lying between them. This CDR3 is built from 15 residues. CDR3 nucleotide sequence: TGTGCCAGCAGTCAATCCGGGACGCGCCTGAGAGGCTACACCTTC. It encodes CASSQSGTRLRGYTF.

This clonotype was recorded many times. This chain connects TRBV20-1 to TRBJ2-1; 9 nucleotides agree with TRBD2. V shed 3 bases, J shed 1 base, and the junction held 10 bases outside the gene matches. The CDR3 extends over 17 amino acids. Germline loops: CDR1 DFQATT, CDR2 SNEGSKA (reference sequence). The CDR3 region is CSASGRLAGNSYNEQFF. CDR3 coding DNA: TGCAGTGCTAGTGGGAGGCTAGCGGGGAATTCCTACAATGAGCAGTTCTTC.

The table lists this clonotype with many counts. The CDR3 nucleotides read TGCAGTGCCCACCCCGCCGGGGGGCGGACAGAGACCCAGTACTTC. It specifies CSAHPAGGRTETQYF. The gene calls are TRBV20-1 and TRBJ2-5; D is perhaps TRBD2 (7 bases). Trimming left V 6 bases short and J 4 bases short, with 21 bases between. This CDR3 contains 15 residues. Germline V lookup: CDR1 DFQATT, CDR2 SNEGSKA (reference sequence).

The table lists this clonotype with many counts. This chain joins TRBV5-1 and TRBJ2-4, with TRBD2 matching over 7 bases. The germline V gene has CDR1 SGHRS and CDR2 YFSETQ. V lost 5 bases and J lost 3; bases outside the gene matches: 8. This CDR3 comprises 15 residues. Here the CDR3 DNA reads TGCGCCAGCAGAACACAGCGGGGCGACAAAAACATTCAGTACTTC. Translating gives CASRTQRGDKNIQYF. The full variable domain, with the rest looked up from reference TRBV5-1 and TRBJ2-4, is KAGVTQTPRYLIKTRGQQVTLSCSPISGHRSVSWYQQTPGQGLQFLFEYFSETQRNKGNFPGRFSGRQFSNSRSEMNVSTLELGDSALYLCASRTQRGDKNIQYFGAGTRLSVL.

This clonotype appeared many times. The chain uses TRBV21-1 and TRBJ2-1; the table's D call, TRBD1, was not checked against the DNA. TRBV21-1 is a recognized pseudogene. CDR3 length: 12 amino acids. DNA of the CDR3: TGTGCCAGCACCGGGGAAAACGGTGAGCAGTTCTTC. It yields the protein CASTGENGEQFF.

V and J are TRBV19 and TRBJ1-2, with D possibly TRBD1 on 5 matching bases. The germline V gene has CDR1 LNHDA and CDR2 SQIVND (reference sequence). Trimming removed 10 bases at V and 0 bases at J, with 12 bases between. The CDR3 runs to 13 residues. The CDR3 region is CANEDRTNYGYTF. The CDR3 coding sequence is TGTGCCAACGAAGACAGAACTAACTATGGCTACACCTTC.

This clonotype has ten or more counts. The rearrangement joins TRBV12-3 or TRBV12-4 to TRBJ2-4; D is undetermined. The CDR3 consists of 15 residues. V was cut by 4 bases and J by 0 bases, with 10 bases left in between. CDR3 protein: CASSYPLQAKNIQYF. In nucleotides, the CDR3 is TGTGCCAGCAGTTACCCGTTACAAGCCAAAAACATTCAGTACTTC.

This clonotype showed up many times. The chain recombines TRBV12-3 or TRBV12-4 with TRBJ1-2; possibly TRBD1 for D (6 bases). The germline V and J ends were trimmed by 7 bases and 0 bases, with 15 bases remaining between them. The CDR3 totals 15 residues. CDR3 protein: CASKLRGDPNYGYTF. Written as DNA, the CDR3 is TGTGCCAGCAAACTGAGGGGGGACCCTAACTATGGCTACACCTTC.

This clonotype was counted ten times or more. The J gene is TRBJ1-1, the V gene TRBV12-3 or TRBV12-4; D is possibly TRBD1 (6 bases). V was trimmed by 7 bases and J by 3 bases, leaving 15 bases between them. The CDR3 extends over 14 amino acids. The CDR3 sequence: CASTHGQPYTEAFF. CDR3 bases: TGTGCCAGCACTCATGGACAGCCGTACACTGAAGCTTTCTTT.

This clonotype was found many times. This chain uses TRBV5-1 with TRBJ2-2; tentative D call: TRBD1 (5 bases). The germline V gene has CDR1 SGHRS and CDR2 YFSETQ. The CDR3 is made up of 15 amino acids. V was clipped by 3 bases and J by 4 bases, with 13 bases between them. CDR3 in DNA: TGCGCCAGCAGCTCCCAGGGATGGGGCACCGGGGAGCTGTTTTTT. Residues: CASSSQGWGTGELFF.

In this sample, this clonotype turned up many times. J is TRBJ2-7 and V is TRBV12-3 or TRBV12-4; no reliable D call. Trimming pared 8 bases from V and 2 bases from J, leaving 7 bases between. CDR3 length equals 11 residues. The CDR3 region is CASGRTYEQYF. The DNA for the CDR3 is TGTGCCAGCGGGCGGACCTACGAGCAGTACTTC.

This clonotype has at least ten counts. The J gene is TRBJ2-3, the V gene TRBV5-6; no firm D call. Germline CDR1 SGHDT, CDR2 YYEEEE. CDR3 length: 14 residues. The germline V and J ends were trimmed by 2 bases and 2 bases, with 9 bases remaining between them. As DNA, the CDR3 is TGTGCCAGCAGCTTAAGGGTAACCACAGATACGCAGTATTTT. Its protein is CASSLRVTTDTQYF.

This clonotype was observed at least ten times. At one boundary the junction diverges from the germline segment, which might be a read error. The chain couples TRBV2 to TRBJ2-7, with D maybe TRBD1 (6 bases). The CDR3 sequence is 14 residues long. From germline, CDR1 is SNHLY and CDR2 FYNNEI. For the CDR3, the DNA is TGTGCCAGCAATGAAGACAGGTCGTCCTACGAGCAGTACTTC. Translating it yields CASNEDRSSYEQYF. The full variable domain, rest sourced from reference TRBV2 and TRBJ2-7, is EPEVTQTPSHQVTQMGQEVILRCVPISNHLYFYWYRQILGQKVEFLVSFYNNEISEKSEIFDDQFSVERPDGSNFTLKIRSTKLEDSAMYFCASNEDRSSYEQYFGPGTRLTVT.

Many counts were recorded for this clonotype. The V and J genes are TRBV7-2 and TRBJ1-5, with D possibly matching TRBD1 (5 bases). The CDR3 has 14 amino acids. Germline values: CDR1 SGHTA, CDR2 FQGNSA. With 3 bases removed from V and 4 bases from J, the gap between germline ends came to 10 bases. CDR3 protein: CASSFPGKNQPQHF. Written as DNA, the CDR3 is TGTGCCAGCAGCTTCCCAGGGAAGAATCAGCCCCAGCATTTT.

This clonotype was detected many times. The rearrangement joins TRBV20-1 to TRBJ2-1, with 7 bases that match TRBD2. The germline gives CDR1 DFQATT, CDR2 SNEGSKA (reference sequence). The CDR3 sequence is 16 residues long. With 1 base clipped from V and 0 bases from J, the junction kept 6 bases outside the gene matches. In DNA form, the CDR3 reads TGCAGTGCTAGAGGGGGAGGGGCAGGCTCCTACAATGAGCAGTTCTTC. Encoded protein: CSARGGGAGSYNEQFF.

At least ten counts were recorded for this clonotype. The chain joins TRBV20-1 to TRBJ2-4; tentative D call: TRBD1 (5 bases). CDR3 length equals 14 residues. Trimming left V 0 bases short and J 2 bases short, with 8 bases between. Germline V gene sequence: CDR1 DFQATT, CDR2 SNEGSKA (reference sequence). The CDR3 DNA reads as TGCAGTGCTAGAGATTCAGGGACCAAAAACATTCAGTACTTC. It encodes CSARDSGTKNIQYF.

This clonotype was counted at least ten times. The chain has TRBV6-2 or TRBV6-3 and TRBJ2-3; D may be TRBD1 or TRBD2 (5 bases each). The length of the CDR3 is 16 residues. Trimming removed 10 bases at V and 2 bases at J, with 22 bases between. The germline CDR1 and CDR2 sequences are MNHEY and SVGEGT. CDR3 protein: CATQWGSALPTDTQYF. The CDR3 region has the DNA TGTGCCACCCAGTGGGGGTCAGCCCTTCCCACAGATACGCAGTATTTT.

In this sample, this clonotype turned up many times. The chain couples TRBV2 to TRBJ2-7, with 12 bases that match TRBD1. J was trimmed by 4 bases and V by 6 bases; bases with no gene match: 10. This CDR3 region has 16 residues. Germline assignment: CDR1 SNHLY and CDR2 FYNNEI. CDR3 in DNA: TGTGCCAGCAGGGATTTCGGGGGACAGGGGGCATACGAGCAGTACTTC. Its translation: CASRDFGGQGAYEQYF.

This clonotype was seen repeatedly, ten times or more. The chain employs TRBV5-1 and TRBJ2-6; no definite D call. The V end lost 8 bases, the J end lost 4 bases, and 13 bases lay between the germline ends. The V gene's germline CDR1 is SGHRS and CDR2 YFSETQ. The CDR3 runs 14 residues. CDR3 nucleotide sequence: TGCGCCAGTACCCAGGATCCCGGGGCCAACGTCCTGACTTTC. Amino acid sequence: CASTQDPGANVLTF.

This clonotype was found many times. The CDR3 region has the DNA TGCAGTGCTTCCTGGGACAGCTACGAGCAGTACTTC. Residues: CSASWDSYEQYF. The chain couples TRBV20-1 to TRBJ2-7; 7 bases are shared with TRBD1. The junction had 4 bases not matched to a gene; V was cut back by 5 bases and J by 3 bases. The germline CDR1 and CDR2 sequences are DFQATT and SNEGSKA (reference sequence). This CDR3 is built from 12 residues.

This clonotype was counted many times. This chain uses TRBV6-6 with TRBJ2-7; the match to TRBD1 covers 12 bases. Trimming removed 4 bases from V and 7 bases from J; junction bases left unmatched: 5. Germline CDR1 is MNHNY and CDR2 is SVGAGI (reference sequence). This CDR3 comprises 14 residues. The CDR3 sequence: CASSWDRGRREQYF. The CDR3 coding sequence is TGTGCCAGCAGTTGGGACAGGGGGCGTCGAGAGCAGTACTTC.